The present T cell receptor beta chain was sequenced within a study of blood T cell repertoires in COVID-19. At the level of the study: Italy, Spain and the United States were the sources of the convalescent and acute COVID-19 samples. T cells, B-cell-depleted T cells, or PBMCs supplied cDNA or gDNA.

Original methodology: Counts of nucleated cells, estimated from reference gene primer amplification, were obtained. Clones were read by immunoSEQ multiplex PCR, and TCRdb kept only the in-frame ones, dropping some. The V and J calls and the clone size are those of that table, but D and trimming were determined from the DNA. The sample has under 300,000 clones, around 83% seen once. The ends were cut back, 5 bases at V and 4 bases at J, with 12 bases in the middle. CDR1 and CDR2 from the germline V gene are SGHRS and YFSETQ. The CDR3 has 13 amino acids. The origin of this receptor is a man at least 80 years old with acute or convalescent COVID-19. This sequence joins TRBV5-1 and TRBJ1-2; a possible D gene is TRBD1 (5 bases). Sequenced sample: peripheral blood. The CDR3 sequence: CASRWDSTYGYTF. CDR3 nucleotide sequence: TGCGCCAGCAGGTGGGACTCCACCTATGGCTACACCTTC.